Following are 14 T cell receptor beta chains from one sample sequenced in a study of blood T cell repertoires in COVID-19. Measured with immunoSEQ multiplex PCR; TCRdb has only the in-frame clones, and not every one. The sample has about 71,000 clones, 65% to 90% seen once. Sequencing was performed on peripheral blood. The origin of the receptors is a man aged 25-45 years with COVID-19, enrolled during active disease.

This chain uses TRBV7-9 with TRBJ1-2, with D perhaps matching TRBD1 (6 bases). V lost 5 bases to trimming and J lost 4 bases, with 14 bases between them. The V gene's germline CDR1 is SEHNR and CDR2 FQNEAQ (reference sequence). This CDR3 has 14 residues. Written as DNA, the CDR3 is TGTGCCAGCAGCCTCGCAGGGGAGGGCTATGGCTACACCTTC. Translation: CASSLAGEGYGYTF.

This sequence joins TRBV9 and TRBJ2-1, with 8 bases that match TRBD2. CDR3 length: 17 residues. J lost 0 bases, V lost 3 bases, and 8 bases had no gene match. CDR1 is SGDLS and CDR2 is YYNGEE in the germline V gene. The CDR3 spells CASSGGTSGGSYNEQFF. The CDR3, as DNA: TGTGCCAGCAGCGGGGGTACGAGCGGGGGCTCCTACAATGAGCAGTTCTTC. Supplemented by reference TRBV9 and TRBJ2-1, the full variable domain reads DSGVTQTPKHLITATGQRVTLRCSPRSGDLSVYWYQQSLDQGLQFLIQYYNGEERAKGNILERFSAQQFPDLHSELNLSSLELGDSALYFCASSGGTSGGSYNEQFFGPGTRLTVL.

V is TRBV11-3 and J is TRBJ1-1, with D perhaps TRBD1 (6 bases). From germline, CDR1 is SGHNT and CDR2 YENEEA. Trimming stripped 4 bases from V and 11 bases from J, with 14 bases between. The CDR3 spans 12 residues. Here the CDR3 reads CASSSTTGSAFF. The CDR3 region has the DNA TGTGCCAGCAGCTCCACGACAGGAAGCGCTTTCTTT.

This clone was found once. This chain links TRBV28 with TRBJ2-7, with 8 bases lining up with TRBD1. This CDR3 has 19 amino acids. Germline V gives CDR1 MDHEN, CDR2 SYDVKM. The J segment lost 3 bases and the V segment lost 6 bases, leaving 22 bases of the junction unmatched. The CDR3 bases are TGTGCCAGCAGCACAAACCTCATGGGCAGGGGGCGGCGATTCTACGAGCAGTACTTC. Amino acids: CASSTNLMGRGRRFYEQYF.

In this sample, this clone turned up once. The V and J genes are TRBV9 and TRBJ2-1, with D possibly TRBD1 on 6 matching bases. Per the germline V gene, CDR1 is SGDLS and CDR2 is YYNGEE. The CDR3 has 15 amino acids. Deletions cut 0 bases from V and 1 base from J, with 8 bases between. The CDR3 reads CASSVGGQSYNEQFF. The DNA for the CDR3 is TGTGCCAGCAGCGTAGGGGGGCAGTCCTACAATGAGCAGTTCTTC.

In its sample, this clone was seen a few times. The chain couples TRBV28 to TRBJ1-2; D might be TRBD1 (5 bases). Germline V CDR1 and CDR2: MDHEN, SYDVKM. V lost 6 bases, J lost 0 bases, and 17 bases lay in between. The CDR3 loop spans 16 amino acids. CDR3 nucleotides: TGTGCCAGCAGCCCCGGGGGGTGGGGAGCTAACTATGGCTACACCTTC. It is translated as CASSPGGWGANYGYTF.

The V and J genes are TRBV7-9 and TRBJ1-6; D might be TRBD1 (5 bases). Germline values: CDR1 SEHNR, CDR2 FQNEAQ (reference sequence). This CDR3 is 16 amino acids long. The V gene lost 2 bases and the J gene lost 2 bases, with 10 bases spanning the gap. In DNA, the CDR3 is TGTGCCAGCAGCTTAATAAGGGGCACCTATAATTCACCCCTCCACTTT. This encodes CASSLIRGTYNSPLHF.

This sequence joins TRBV24-1 and TRBJ2-5; 11 bases fit TRBD1. CDR1 is KGHDR and CDR2 is SFDVKD in the germline V gene. V lost 2 bases and J lost 4; bases outside the gene matches: 5. CDR3 length equals 16 residues. The CDR3 region has the DNA TGTGCCACCAGTGATTCCGGGACAGGGGGTGTAGAGACCCAGTACTTC. Protein sequence: CATSDSGTGGVETQYF.

This chain links TRBV6-6 with TRBJ2-7, with 13 positions matching TRBD2. Unmatched junction bases numbered 11, after V lost 5 bases and J lost 4 bases. Germline loops: CDR1 MNHNY, CDR2 SVGAGI (reference sequence). The CDR3 covers 17 residues. CDR3 sequence (DNA): TGTGCCAGCAGTCGACTAGCGGGAGGCCAAAAGGGGTACGAGCAGTACTTC. Translated: CASSRLAGGQKGYEQYF.

This clone was found once. The genes are TRBV11-1 and TRBJ2-1; 11 bases match TRBD2. The junction had 3 bases not matched to a gene; V was cut back by 3 bases and J by 5 bases. Germline V gene sequence: CDR1 SGHAT, CDR2 FQDESV (reference sequence). CDR3 size: 15 residues. In DNA form, the CDR3 reads TGTGCCAGCAGCTTTAGCGGGAGGGCCCACAATGAGCAGTTCTTC. Encoded protein: CASSFSGRAHNEQFF.

The J gene is TRBJ2-7, the V gene TRBV11-2, with 11 bases aligning to TRBD2. Germline V gene lookup returns CDR1 SGHAT and CDR2 FQNNGV. V trimming: 5 bases; J trimming: 7 bases; junction bases outside the gene matches: 10. The length of the CDR3 is 15 residues. CDR3 nucleotide sequence: TGTGCCAGCAGCGCACTAGCGGGGGTTAGTGGTGAGCAGTACTTC. The encoded protein is CASSALAGVSGEQYF.

The chain joins TRBV5-4 to TRBJ2-4; no clear D. V shed 2 bases and J shed 0 bases, with 9 bases lying between them. The CDR3 is 15 residues long. Germline V lookup: CDR1 SGHNT, CDR2 YYREEE (reference sequence). The CDR3 loop is CASSFPTGAKNIQYF. CDR3 nucleotides: TGTGCCAGCAGCTTCCCCACGGGAGCCAAAAACATTCAGTACTTC. Drawing the rest from reference TRBV5-4 and TRBJ2-4, the complete variable domain is ETGVTQSPTHLIKTRGQQVTLRCSSQSGHNTVSWYQQALGQGPQFIFQYYREEENGRGNFPPRFSGLQFPNYSSELNVNALELDDSALYLCASSFPTGAKNIQYFGAGTRLSVL.

The rearrangement joins TRBV3-1 (or the pseudogene TRBV3-2) to TRBJ2-7; D possibly corresponds to TRBD1 (5 bases). The CDR3 sequence is 12 residues long. Germline V gives CDR1 LGHDT, CDR2 YNNKEL (reference sequence). The V end was cut by 1 base, the J end by 10 bases, with 11 bases between. DNA for the CDR3: TGTGCCAGCAGCCAAGCTAGGGGCTATCAGTACTTC. Translation gives CASSQARGYQYF.

The chain carries TRBV28 and TRBJ2-7; 8 bases map to TRBD1. J lost 5 bases, V lost 6 bases, and 18 bases had no gene match. The CDR3 contains 17 residues. Germline values: CDR1 MDHEN, CDR2 SYDVKM. The CDR3 region is CASRPPLRQGLRNEQYF. CDR3 nucleotide sequence: TGTGCCAGCAGACCCCCCCTAAGACAGGGGCTAAGGAACGAGCAGTACTTC.